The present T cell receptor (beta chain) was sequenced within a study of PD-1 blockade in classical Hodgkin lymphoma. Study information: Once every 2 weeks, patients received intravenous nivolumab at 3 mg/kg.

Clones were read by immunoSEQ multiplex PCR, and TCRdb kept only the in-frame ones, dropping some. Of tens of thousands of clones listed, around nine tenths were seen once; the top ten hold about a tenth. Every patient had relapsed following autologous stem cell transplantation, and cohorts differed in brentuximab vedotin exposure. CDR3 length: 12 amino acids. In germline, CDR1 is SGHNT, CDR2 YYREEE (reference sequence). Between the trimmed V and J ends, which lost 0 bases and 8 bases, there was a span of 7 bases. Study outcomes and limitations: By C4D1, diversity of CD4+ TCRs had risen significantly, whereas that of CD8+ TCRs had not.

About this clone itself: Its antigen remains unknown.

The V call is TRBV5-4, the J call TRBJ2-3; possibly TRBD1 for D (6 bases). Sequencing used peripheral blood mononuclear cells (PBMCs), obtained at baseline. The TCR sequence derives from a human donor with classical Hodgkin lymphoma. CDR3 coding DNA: TGTGCCAGCAGCTTGGAAGGGGGTACGCAGTATTTT. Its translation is CASSLEGGTQYF.